These T cell receptor beta chains were read from a single sample in a study of cytomegalovirus exposure and HLA in healthy donors. The table came from immunoSEQ multiplex PCR; TCRdb's copy has only in-frame clones and leaves some out. The sample holds 200,000 to 250,000 clones, approximately 87% seen once. Sequencing was done on a sample of PBMCs. These receptors were taken from a woman aged 18-30 years in good health and CMV-seronegative. CDR3s include the opening cysteine and the closing phenylalanine or tryptophan. A D gene is named only where the DNA matches it firmly. Size values are once, few and many counts, or a class for expanded clones, and some rows have none.

j_call v_call clone_size d_call cdr3_nt cdr3_aa
TRBJ1-2 TRBV6-5 - TRBD1 TGTGCCAGCAGTAAAACAGGGGCAAGTAACTATGGCTACACCTTC CASSKTGASNYGYTF
TRBJ1-4 TRBV18 once TRBD1 TGTGCCAGCTCCCGGGACAGGGGTTCAGGGCGTGAAAAACTGTTTTTT CASSRDRGSGREKLFF
TRBJ1-5 TRBV10-3 once - TGTGCCATCAGCCAGTCTTATAGCAATCAGCCCCAGCATTTT CAISQSYSNQPQHF
TRBJ1-2 TRBV5-1 - TRBD1 TGCGCCAGCAGCTCAACCCTGGACAGGGGGCAGATGGCCTTC CASSSTLDRGQMAF
TRBJ2-1 TRBV5-6 - TRBD2 TGTGCCAGCAGCTTGGGTCTAGCGGGTGCCTTTGAGCAGTTCTTC CASSLGLAGAFEQFF
TRBJ2-7 TRBV2 - TRBD2 TGTGCCAGCCGGGTAAGGGGAGGGAGCCCCTACGAGCAGTACTTC CASRVRGGSPYEQYF
TRBJ2-1 TRBV5-1 - - TGCGCCAGCAGCCACGACAGGTCATTGAATGAGCAGTTCTTC CASSHDRSLNEQFF
TRBJ1-3 TRBV7-9 - - TGTGCCAGCAGCTTAACCAATAGAGGAAACACCATATATTTT CASSLTNRGNTIYF
TRBJ2-7 TRBV11-2 - TRBD2 TGTGCCAGCAGCTTGACTAGCGGGAGGAACGACGAGCAGTACTTC CASSLTSGRNDEQYF
TRBJ1-2 TRBV27 few - TGTGCCAGCAGCCCGGGGGGGCGACACTATGGCTACACCTTC CASSPGGRHYGYTF
TRBJ2-6 TRBV6-4 - - TGTGCCAGCTCCCGAGAGGGGGTGACCGGGGCCAACGTCCTGACTTTC CASSREGVTGANVLTF
TRBJ2-3 TRBV6-4 few - TGTGCCAGCAGTATGACCCCTAGCACAGATACGCAGTATTTT CASSMTPSTDTQYF